A single sample gave rise to the 18 T cell receptor beta chains below, sequenced in a study of regulatory T cells in long-lasting Graves disease. Time point defined: newly diagnosed GD, antithyroid drugs for less than 3 months. From RNA extracted from PBMCs, the TCR library was made. To make TCR beta libraries, researchers used iRepertoire HTBI primers and Arm-PCR of CDR3 regions. TCRdb used MiXCR to reprocess the multiplex PCR reads, holding one entry per CDR3 protein. The data contain roughly 500,000 distinct CDR3 sequences, roughly 14% of them seen just once; the ten biggest clones take up 8.5% to 10%. The data were also submitted as part of a second study, on T cells in Graves' hyperthyroidism and ophthalmopathy.

The input for sequencing was peripheral blood mononuclear cells (PBMCs), taken at new diagnosis, from a patient treated with antithyroid drugs. These receptor sequences come from a young man with Graves disease.

The sample holds a few counts of this clonotype. CDR3 region: CASSPGTGYNQPQHF. The CDR3 coding sequence is TGTGCCAGCAGCCCCGGGACAGGCTACAATCAGCCCCAGCATTTT. This chain uses TRBV5-4 with TRBJ1-5, with 8 bases matching TRBD1. The germline V gene encodes CDR1 SGHNT and CDR2 YYREEE (reference sequence). The V gene end was trimmed by 4 bases and the J gene end by 3 bases; junction bases not matched to a gene: 6. The CDR3 extends over 15 amino acids.

This clonotype was counted at least ten times. CDR3 DNA sequence: TGTGCCAGCAGTTTGGCTCCTCATGAGCAGTTCTTC. This translates into CASSLAPHEQFF. The chain carries TRBV27 and TRBJ2-1; D gene unclear. The V end lost 3 bases, the J end lost 8 bases, and 8 bases lay between the germline ends. The CDR3 length is 12 residues. The germline gives CDR1 MNHEY, CDR2 SMNVEV (reference sequence).

The table lists this clonotype with many counts. The V gene is TRBV5-1, the J gene TRBJ2-2, with 8 bases aligning to TRBD1. Germline values: CDR1 SGHRS, CDR2 YFSETQ. The length of the CDR3 is 14 residues. The V and J ends lost 5 bases and 7 bases, in that order; junction bases with no gene match: 7. CDR3 nucleotide sequence: TGCGCCAGCAGGAAGGGACAGGTGAACGGGGAGCTGTTTTTT. This codes for CASRKGQVNGELFF.

V usage is TRBV11-2 and J usage is TRBJ2-7; 8 nucleotides align to TRBD1. There are 17 residues in the CDR3. The V gene end was trimmed by 7 bases and the J gene end by 6 bases; junction bases not matched to a gene: 20. The germline V gene encodes CDR1 SGHAT and CDR2 FQNNGV. CDR3 sequence reads: CASTLDPPRDRGGEQYF. The DNA for the CDR3 is TGTGCCAGCACCTTGGACCCTCCCCGCGACAGGGGCGGCGAGCAGTACTTC.

This clonotype appeared many times. The chain is built from TRBV5-1 and TRBJ2-3; a possible D gene is TRBD1 (5 bases). CDR3 length equals 13 residues. Germline values: CDR1 SGHRS, CDR2 YFSETQ. V gave up 0 bases and J gave up 6 bases, with 8 bases separating them. In DNA, the CDR3 is TGCGCCAGCAGCTTGGCAGGGTTGGATACGCAGTATTTT. It yields the protein CASSLAGLDTQYF.

There are many counts of this clonotype. The chain joins TRBV27 to TRBJ2-6; TRBD1 agrees at 8 bases. This CDR3 spans 17 amino acids. Germline V gene data show CDR1 as MNHEY and CDR2 as SMNVEV (reference sequence). Trimming at V came to 5 bases and at J to 4 bases, leaving 10 bases not matched to a gene. CDR3 nucleotide sequence: TGTGCCAGCAGTCAGGACAGGGTCCTACCCGGGGCCAACGTCCTGACTTTC. It is translated as CASSQDRVLPGANVLTF.

The rearrangement links TRBV4-1 to TRBJ1-2; D gene uncertain. This CDR3 contains 12 residues. Germline V lookup: CDR1 MGHRA, CDR2 YSYEKL. V dropped 5 bases and J dropped 8 bases, with 12 bases sitting between them. The CDR3 region is CASSSEGGGYTF. The CDR3 DNA follows: TGCGCCAGCAGCTCCGAGGGAGGCGGCTACACCTTC.

This clonotype was detected many times. This chain connects TRBV6-2 or TRBV6-3 to TRBJ2-7; unclear D gene. There are 11 residues in the CDR3. V dropped 0 bases and J dropped 7 bases, with 4 bases sitting between them. The germline CDR1 and CDR2 sequences are MNHEY and SVGEGT. CDR3 region: CASSYSREQYF. Here the CDR3 DNA reads TGTGCCAGCAGTTACTCACGTGAGCAGTACTTC.

This clonotype was counted ten times or more. The gene calls are TRBV2 and TRBJ1-1; 11 bases align to TRBD1. The CDR3 contains 14 residues. The germline gives CDR1 SNHLY, CDR2 FYNNEI. The junction had 5 bases not matched to a gene; V was cut back by 10 bases and J by 1 base. The CDR3 sequence is CAIGTGGTNTEAFF. The CDR3 DNA is TGTGCCATCGGGACAGGGGGAACGAACACTGAAGCTTTCTTT. The full variable domain, in which reference TRBV2 and TRBJ1-1 provide the parts outside the CDR3, is EPEVTQTPSHQVTQMGQEVILRCVPISNHLYFYWYRQILGQKVEFLVSFYNNEISEKSEIFDDQFSVERPDGSNFTLKIRSTKLEDSAMYFCAIGTGGTNTEAFFGQGTRLTVV.

This clonotype was detected many times. V usage is TRBV18 and J usage is TRBJ2-7; 12 nucleotides match TRBD1. Germline V gene sequence: CDR1 KGHSH, CDR2 LQKENI. Trimming removed 6 bases from V and 6 bases from J; junction bases left unmatched: 9. This CDR3 is 15 amino acids long. CDR3 sequence reads: CASSEAGTGGAEQYF. The CDR3 nucleotides read TGTGCCAGCTCTGAAGCCGGGACAGGGGGCGCCGAGCAGTACTTC.

The chain carries TRBV29-1 and TRBJ2-3; D may be TRBD2 (6 bases). V dropped 2 bases and J dropped 5 bases, with 17 bases sitting between them. CDR3 size: 15 residues. Germline lookup yields CDR1 SQVTM and CDR2 ANQGSEA. CDR3 region: CSVEPDGSLIDTQYF. DNA of the CDR3: TGCAGCGTTGAACCTGACGGGAGTTTGATAGATACGCAGTATTTT.

This clonotype was counted at least ten times. The V gene is TRBV28, the J gene TRBJ2-1; 10 positions agree with TRBD1. V gave up 2 bases and J gave up 6 bases; unmatched junction bases: 7. The CDR3 length is 16 residues. Germline assignment: CDR1 MDHEN and CDR2 SYDVKM. The CDR3 DNA is TGTGCCAGCAGTTTACGGGGGACAGGGGTATTCAATGAGCAGTTCTTC. This translates into CASSLRGTGVFNEQFF.

This clonotype was counted at least ten times. The chain has TRBV11-2 and TRBJ2-5; 7 bases are a match to TRBD1. Per the germline V gene, CDR1 is SGHAT and CDR2 is FQNNGV. V gave up 3 bases and J gave up 5 bases; unmatched junction bases: 6. There are 14 residues in the CDR3. This chain's CDR3 is CASSLGQFRETQYF. CDR3 DNA: TGTGCCAGCAGCTTGGGACAGTTCAGGGAGACCCAGTACTTC.

There are many counts of this clonotype. V gene TRBV19 combines with J gene TRBJ2-5; D ambiguous. The germline V gene encodes CDR1 LNHDA and CDR2 SQIVND (reference sequence). V lost 0 bases and J 2 bases, leaving 7 bases between the germline ends. CDR3 length: 14 residues. The CDR3 is CASSIEGTQETQYF. CDR3 nucleotide sequence: TGTGCCAGTAGTATAGAGGGCACACAAGAGACCCAGTACTTC.

This clonotype was seen repeatedly, ten times or more. The chain is built from TRBV24-1 and TRBJ1-5; D is possibly TRBD1 (6 bases). Trimming cost V 7 bases and J 6 bases, with 12 bases left between them. The CDR3 runs to 13 residues. Germline V gene data show CDR1 as KGHDR and CDR2 as SFDVKD. CDR3 region: CATSGRGVQPQHF. In DNA form, the CDR3 reads TGTGCCACCAGCGGAAGGGGGGTTCAGCCCCAGCATTTT.

In this sample, this clonotype turned up a few times. This sequence joins TRBV5-6 and TRBJ2-5; D gene uncertain. The CDR3 is 13 amino acids. Between the trimmed V and J ends, which lost 2 bases and 5 bases, there was a span of 10 bases. Germline V gives CDR1 SGHDT, CDR2 YYEEEE. In DNA form, the CDR3 reads TGTGCCAGCAGCTTCGACAATCCGGAGACCCAGTACTTC. Amino acid sequence: CASSFDNPETQYF.

This clonotype occurred a few times. The chain has TRBV28 and TRBJ2-1; 8 bases agree with TRBD1. Germline V lookup: CDR1 MDHEN, CDR2 SYDVKM. Trimming removed 7 bases from V and 3 bases from J; junction bases left unmatched: 8. There are 15 residues in the CDR3. The CDR3 here is CASIAPDRDYNEQFF. CDR3 coding DNA: TGTGCCAGCATAGCCCCGGACAGGGACTACAATGAGCAGTTCTTC.

The sample holds many counts of this clonotype. This chain uses TRBV11-2 with TRBJ2-1, with 8 bases identical to TRBD2. V was clipped by 5 bases and J by 4 bases; unmatched bases: 4. This CDR3 region has 14 residues. Germline V gene lookup returns CDR1 SGHAT and CDR2 FQNNGV. This CDR3 is CASSATSGYNEQFF. Written as DNA, the CDR3 is TGTGCCAGCAGCGCCACTAGCGGTTACAATGAGCAGTTCTTC.